This passage covers 7 T cell receptor beta chains from one sample sequenced in a study of cytomegalovirus exposure and HLA in healthy donors. The primer mix had 60 Vbeta and 13 Jbeta primers. Clones were sequenced by immunoSEQ multiplex PCR, and TCRdb holds only the in-frame ones, with some missing. The repertoire has tens of thousands of clones, around three quarters of them found once; the top ten carry about 8%. Sequenced sample: PBMCs. These receptor sequences come from a man younger than 30 in good health and CMV-seropositive.

The rearrangement uses TRBV2 and TRBJ1-4; D might be TRBD1 (6 bases). This CDR3 is built from 13 residues. Trimming took 11 bases from V and 5 from J, leaving 15 bases between them. The V gene's germline CDR1 is SNHLY and CDR2 FYNNEI. CDR3 in DNA: TGTGCCGACCGGGACATGGAGAATGAAAAACTGTTTTTT. Residues: CADRDMENEKLFF.

The V gene is TRBV29-1, the J gene TRBJ2-7, with 12 bases aligning to TRBD2. Trimming at V came to 7 bases and at J to 0 bases, leaving 4 bases not matched to a gene. The length of the CDR3 is 14 residues. The germline V gene has CDR1 SQVTM and CDR2 ANQGSEA. Here the CDR3 DNA reads TGCAGCGCTATGACTAGCGGGAGCTCCTACGAGCAGTACTTC. Protein sequence: CSAMTSGSSYEQYF.

The chain joins TRBV5-4 to TRBJ2-2; no firm D call. Trimming shortened V by 4 bases and J by 0 bases, and 16 bases separated the two germline ends. This CDR3 spans 17 amino acids. Germline assignment: CDR1 SGHNT and CDR2 YYREEE (reference sequence). DNA for the CDR3: TGTGCCAGCAGCCCCCGCTTGCCCCGGGCGAACACCGGGGAGCTGTTTTTT. Amino acid sequence: CASSPRLPRANTGELFF.

The genes are TRBV6-6 and TRBJ1-1; D might be TRBD1 (6 bases). The CDR3 sequence is 12 residues long. In germline, CDR1 is MNHNY, CDR2 SVGAGI (reference sequence). Between the trimmed V and J ends, which lost 6 bases and 8 bases, there was a span of 13 bases. The CDR3 region is CASRAGDSEAFF. The CDR3 region has the DNA TGTGCCAGCAGGGCAGGGGATTCCGAAGCTTTCTTT.

The chain couples TRBV4-1 to TRBJ2-5, with 7 bases fitting TRBD1. The CDR3 covers 14 residues. After removal of 2 bases from V and 1 base from J, the junction contained 1 base not matched to a gene. Per the germline V gene, CDR1 is MGHRA and CDR2 is YSYEKL. In DNA form, the CDR3 reads TGCGCCAGCAGCCAACGACAGGGCCAAGAGACCCAGTACTTC. Translation gives CASSQRQGQETQYF.

This clone was seen a few times. J is TRBJ2-7 and V is TRBV25-1; TRBD1 matches at 7 bases. Germline V CDR1 and CDR2: MGHDK, SYGVNS. Trimming cost V 5 bases and J 0 bases; bases outside gene matches: 4. This CDR3 contains 14 residues. CDR3 protein: CASSLGTVSYEQYF. DNA for the CDR3: TGTGCCAGCAGTCTGGGGACAGTCTCCTACGAGCAGTACTTC.

The chain joins TRBV30 to TRBJ1-5, with D possibly being TRBD1 (5 bases). The CDR3 totals 15 residues. Trimming shortened V by 0 bases and J by 6 bases, and 15 bases separated the two germline ends. Germline lookup yields CDR1 GTSNPN and CDR2 SVGIG (reference sequence). CDR3 sequence (DNA): TGTGCCTGGAGTGTACGGGGCGAGGAGGGTCAGCCCCAGCATTTT. It yields the protein CAWSVRGEEGQPQHF.